This T cell receptor beta chain was recorded in a study of technical replicates of blood from a handful of donors. Losses at the gene ends were 7 bases for V and 10 bases for J; bases not matched to a gene: 13. Germline V CDR1 and CDR2: MNHNS, SASEGT. The CDR3 runs 15 residues. The method was immunoSEQ multiplex PCR; TCRdb's version includes in-frame clones alone and lacks a portion of them. In the table there are approximately 60,000 clones, approximately 87% of which are singletons. The sequenced sample consisted of PBMCs. The V and J genes are TRBV6-1 and TRBJ2-7; 13 bases are shared with TRBD2. The TCR was taken from a human donor in good health. Some clones in this sample may be carry-over from other donors' samples. The chain's CDR3 is CASTKVLAGGDDQYF. CDR3 nucleotide sequence: TGTGCCAGCACTAAAGTACTAGCGGGGGGGGATGATCAGTACTTC.